The entry below describes one T cell receptor beta chain. This entry is derived from a study of blood T cell repertoires in COVID-19. Across the whole study: COVID-19 samples from acute and convalescent phases originated in the United States, Italy and Spain. The cDNA or gDNA used as material had been derived from T cells, B-cell-depleted T cells, or PBMCs.

The J segment lost 1 base and the V segment lost 5 bases, leaving 10 bases of the junction unmatched. The CDR3 is made up of 17 amino acids. Looked up from germline, CDR1 is SGHTA and CDR2 is FQGNSA. Source study methods: Reference gene primers were amplified, and this amplification served to estimate nucleated cell counts. This table comes from immunoSEQ multiplex PCR, and its TCRdb copy is limited to in-frame clones, with some not included. V and J calls and clone size are as listed in that table; D and trimming were resolved from the DNA. This table has about 400,000 clones, 89% appearing once. Input material: peripheral blood. This chain uses TRBV7-2 with TRBJ1-3, with TRBD1 matching over 8 bases. The receptor comes from a man aged 40-55 years with acute or convalescent COVID-19. CDR3 coding DNA: TGTGCCAGCAGCCTTATCCCAGGGGGCAAGTCTGGAAACACCATATATTTT. Translating gives CASSLIPGGKSGNTIYF. The full variable domain, rest sourced from reference TRBV7-2 and TRBJ1-3, is GAGVSQSPSNKVTEKGKDVELRCDPISGHTALYWYRQSLGQGLEFLIYFQGNSAPDKSGLPSDRFSAERTGGSVSTLTIQRTQQEDSAVYLCASSLIPGGKSGNTIYFGEGSWLTVV.